What follows are 19 T cell receptor beta chains derived from one specimen sequenced in a study of blood T cell repertoires in COVID-19. Profiled with immunoSEQ multiplex PCR; TCRdb holds only in-frame clones, not every one. The sample gives approximately 120,000 clones, around 85% of which show up once; 3.2% is in the top ten. What was sequenced was peripheral blood. Receptor source: a woman older than 75 with COVID-19, enrolled during active disease.

This clone is a singleton in its sample. The chain joins TRBV23-1 to TRBJ1-1; tentative D call: TRBD1 (5 bases). TRBV23-1 counts as an open reading frame of uncertain function. This CDR3 comprises 15 residues. V gave up 6 bases and J gave up 0 bases, with 14 bases separating them. The CDR3 protein is CASRGVKGLNTEAFF. The CDR3, as DNA: TGCGCCAGCAGGGGCGTCAAGGGGTTGAACACTGAAGCTTTCTTT.

The chain employs TRBV6-5 and TRBJ2-3; 7 bases align to TRBD2. V dropped 2 bases and J dropped 2; count of bases not matched to a gene: 1. The CDR3 spans 14 residues. Per the germline V gene, CDR1 is MNHEY and CDR2 is SVGAGI. The CDR3 reads CASSYRDYTDTQYF. The CDR3 nucleotides read TGTGCCAGCAGTTACCGGGACTACACAGATACGCAGTATTTT.

The chain uses TRBV4-3 and TRBJ1-3; D is ambiguous. The CDR3 runs 20 residues. Germline V lookup: CDR1 LGHNA, CDR2 YSLEER. V gave up 0 bases and J gave up 0 bases, with 21 bases separating them. The CDR3 is CASSQDNIEQGRDSGNTIYF. DNA for the CDR3: TGCGCCAGCAGCCAAGATAATATAGAGCAAGGGAGGGACTCTGGAAACACCATATATTTT.

The chain recombines TRBV7-9 with TRBJ2-7; 13 positions agree with TRBD2. The trim removed 3 bases at V and 2 bases at J, leaving 1 base unmatched. From germline, CDR1 is SEHNR and CDR2 FQNEAQ (reference sequence). CDR3 length: 15 amino acids. CDR3 DNA sequence: TGTGCCAGCAGCTTGGGGACTAGCGGGACCTACGAGCAGTACTTC. It codes for CASSLGTSGTYEQYF.

J is TRBJ2-3 and V is TRBV5-4, with D possibly TRBD1 on 6 matching bases. Trimming left V 4 bases short and J 4 bases short, with 19 bases between. This CDR3 spans 16 amino acids. Looked up from germline, CDR1 is SGHNT and CDR2 is YYREEE (reference sequence). CDR3 in DNA: TGTGCCAGCAGCCTAATTACAGGGTCCGAATCAGATACGCAGTATTTT. Its protein product is CASSLITGSESDTQYF. Based on the CDR3 plus reference TRBV5-4 and TRBJ2-3, the full variable domain is ETGVTQSPTHLIKTRGQQVTLRCSSQSGHNTVSWYQQALGQGPQFIFQYYREEENGRGNFPPRFSGLQFPNYSSELNVNALELDDSALYLCASSLITGSESDTQYFGPGTRLTVL.

J is TRBJ2-1 and V is TRBV28; a weak D match, TRBD1 (5 bases). CDR1 is MDHEN and CDR2 is SYDVKM in the germline V gene. This CDR3 is built from 14 residues. Trimming removed 2 bases at V and 4 bases at J, with 9 bases between. CDR3 nucleotide sequence: TGTGCCAGCAGTTTAAGGACAACTTACAATGAGCAGTTCTTC. Protein sequence: CASSLRTTYNEQFF.

V is TRBV5-1 and J is TRBJ2-7, with TRBD2 identical over 12 bases. V shed 4 bases and J 2 bases; nucleotides not matched to a gene: 4. This CDR3 has 15 amino acids. Germline-derived CDR1 and CDR2 are SGHRS and YFSETQ. The CDR3 coding sequence is TGCGCCAGCAGCCCGCTAGCGGGAGGGCCCTACGAGCAGTACTTC. It specifies CASSPLAGGPYEQYF. Based on the CDR3 plus reference TRBV5-1 and TRBJ2-7, the full variable domain is KAGVTQTPRYLIKTRGQQVTLSCSPISGHRSVSWYQQTPGQGLQFLFEYFSETQRNKGNFPGRFSGRQFSNSRSEMNVSTLELGDSALYLCASSPLAGGPYEQYFGPGTRLTVT.

The chain links TRBV4-3 to TRBJ2-3; D remains unclear. Germline V gene data show CDR1 as LGHNA and CDR2 as YSLEER. Trimming shortened V by 0 bases and J by 1 base, and 5 bases separated the two germline ends. The CDR3 is 14 amino acids. CDR3 in DNA: TGCGCCAGCAGCCAAGACGGAGGCACAGATACGCAGTATTTT. Translation: CASSQDGGTDTQYF.

The chain is built from TRBV7-2 and TRBJ1-1; D might be TRBD1 (5 bases). Per the germline V gene, CDR1 is SGHTA and CDR2 is FQGNSA. The CDR3 length is 14 residues. V lost 4 bases and J lost 1, with 10 bases in between. DNA for the CDR3: TGTGCCAGCAGCTCGGACAATCGGAACACTGAAGCTTTCTTT. Encoded protein: CASSSDNRNTEAFF. The full variable domain, rest sourced from reference TRBV7-2 and TRBJ1-1, is GAGVSQSPSNKVTEKGKDVELRCDPISGHTALYWYRQSLGQGLEFLIYFQGNSAPDKSGLPSDRFSAERTGGSVSTLTIQRTQQEDSAVYLCASSSDNRNTEAFFGQGTRLTVV.

This clone turned up a few times. The V gene is TRBV5-1, the J gene TRBJ2-7, with 10 positions matching TRBD1. Per the germline V gene, CDR1 is SGHRS and CDR2 is YFSETQ. This CDR3 is built from 17 residues. Trimming at V came to 3 bases and at J to 5 bases, leaving 14 bases not matched to a gene. Written as DNA, the CDR3 is TGCGCCAGCAGCTCCAAAACCCGGGACAGGGGAGTCCACGAGCAGTACTTC. Translation gives CASSSKTRDRGVHEQYF. The full variable domain, completed using reference TRBV5-1 and TRBJ2-7, is KAGVTQTPRYLIKTRGQQVTLSCSPISGHRSVSWYQQTPGQGLQFLFEYFSETQRNKGNFPGRFSGRQFSNSRSEMNVSTLELGDSALYLCASSSKTRDRGVHEQYFGPGTRLTVT.

The chain recombines TRBV24-1 with TRBJ2-5, with 7 bases fitting TRBD2. Germline values: CDR1 KGHDR, CDR2 SFDVKD. This CDR3 comprises 17 residues. V was pared by 2 bases and J by 4 bases, with 12 bases of the junction left unmatched. CDR3 residues: CATSDSWGEGQLETQYF. CDR3 sequence (DNA): TGTGCCACCAGTGATTCCTGGGGGGAGGGCCAGTTAGAGACCCAGTACTTC.

The chain employs TRBV6-2 or TRBV6-3 and TRBJ2-2; 10 bases match TRBD2. V shed 5 bases and J 5 bases; nucleotides not matched to a gene: 8. The length of the CDR3 is 16 residues. Germline lookup yields CDR1 MNHEY and CDR2 SVGEGT. The CDR3 reads CASSPRGSGRTGELFF. The DNA of the CDR3 is TGTGCCAGCAGTCCCCGTGGTAGCGGGAGGACCGGGGAGCTGTTTTTT.

This clone was counted once. The chain is built from TRBV27 and TRBJ2-1, with TRBD2 matching over 12 bases. The CDR3 extends over 14 amino acids. The ends lost 10 bases at V and 7 bases at J; junction bases unmatched: 8. Germline values: CDR1 MNHEY, CDR2 SMNVEV (reference sequence). The CDR3: CATAGTSGSNEQFF. As DNA, the CDR3 is TGTGCCACCGCCGGGACTAGCGGGTCGAATGAGCAGTTCTTC.

This clone was seen only a few times. V and J are TRBV6-2 or TRBV6-3 and TRBJ1-4; D not resolved. Germline CDR1 reads MNHEY; CDR2 reads SVGEGT. CDR3 length equals 18 residues. V lost 5 bases, J lost 8 bases, and 27 bases lay in between. The CDR3 DNA sequence: TGTGCCAGCAGTACTAAGGGTACTCCGACGGTGGAGGGCGAAAAACTGTTTTTT. Protein product: CASSTKGTPTVEGEKLFF.

The chain joins TRBV6-2 or TRBV6-3 to TRBJ2-7; 9 positions match TRBD2. This CDR3 has 19 amino acids. Germline V gives CDR1 MNHEY, CDR2 SVGEGT. V was clipped by 0 bases and J by 1 base; unmatched bases: 13. In DNA, the CDR3 is TGTGCCAGCAGTTACTCGAGCGGGACTAGCTCCCCGAGATCCTACGAGCAGTACTTC. Translated: CASSYSSGTSSPRSYEQYF.

V usage is TRBV24-1 and J usage is TRBJ2-5; TRBD1 agrees at 9 bases. In germline, CDR1 is KGHDR, CDR2 SFDVKD. The length of the CDR3 is 16 residues. V dropped 3 bases and J dropped 4; count of bases not matched to a gene: 8. CDR3 bases: TGTGCCACCAGTGATGTGGGACAGGGAAGCGGAGAGACCCAGTACTTC. It specifies CATSDVGQGSGETQYF.

J is TRBJ2-1 and V is TRBV7-9; maybe TRBD2 (6 bases). The CDR3 covers 14 residues. Trimming shortened V by 5 bases and J by 6 bases, and 14 bases separated the two germline ends. Germline CDR1 SEHNR, CDR2 FQNEAQ (reference sequence). CDR3 DNA sequence: TGTGCCAGCAGCCTAAGTCTAGCGATCAATGAGCAGTTCTTC. Protein: CASSLSLAINEQFF. Based on the CDR3 plus reference TRBV7-9 and TRBJ2-1, the full variable domain is DTGVSQNPRHKITKRGQNVTFRCDPISEHNRLYWYRQTLGQGPEFLTYFQNEAQLEKSRLLSDRFSAERPKGSFSTLEIQRTEQGDSAMYLCASSLSLAINEQFFGPGTRLTVL.

A single count supports this clone. The J gene is TRBJ1-1, the V gene TRBV28, with D unresolved. The V end was cut by 6 bases, the J end by 7 bases, with 21 bases between. Germline values: CDR1 MDHEN, CDR2 SYDVKM. The CDR3 is 15 residues long. CDR3 nucleotides: TGTGCCAGCAGCCGTGGAGGTAGGCCTGGGGATGAAGCTTTCTTT. It yields the protein CASSRGGRPGDEAFF.

This rearrangement joins TRBV10-3 to TRBJ2-1, with 13 nucleotides matching TRBD2. V lost 3 bases to trimming and J lost 6 bases; unmatched junction nucleotides: 5. The CDR3 loop spans 16 amino acids. The germline V gene encodes CDR1 ENHRY and CDR2 SYGVKD. The CDR3 DNA sequence: TGTGCCATCAGTGAACCTACTAGCGGGAGGGCCAATGAGCAGTTCTTC. Translating gives CAISEPTSGRANEQFF.